The subject of this entry is one T cell receptor beta chain. The data originate from a study of blood T cell repertoires in COVID-19. Study-wide background: In each case, the material was cDNA or gDNA derived from T cells, B-cell-depleted T cells, or PBMCs.

The CDR3 is 14 amino acids. The trim removed 2 bases at V and 2 bases at J, leaving 3 bases unmatched. From germline, CDR1 is SGHRS and CDR2 YFSETQ. Using immunoSEQ multiplex PCR, the repertoire was profiled, and TCRdb retains in-frame clones only, with some absent. The table lists about 220,000 clones, 65% to 90% of them singletons. Followed longitudinally, the Seattle patients had been enrolled during active infection. The sequenced sample consisted of peripheral blood. This TCR was sampled from a woman in her sixties or seventies with COVID-19, enrolled during active disease. The chain links TRBV5-1 to TRBJ2-7; 8 bases fit TRBD2. The CDR3 region is CASSFSGEAYEQYF. CDR3 sequence (DNA): TGCGCCAGCAGCTTTAGCGGGGAAGCCTACGAGCAGTACTTC.